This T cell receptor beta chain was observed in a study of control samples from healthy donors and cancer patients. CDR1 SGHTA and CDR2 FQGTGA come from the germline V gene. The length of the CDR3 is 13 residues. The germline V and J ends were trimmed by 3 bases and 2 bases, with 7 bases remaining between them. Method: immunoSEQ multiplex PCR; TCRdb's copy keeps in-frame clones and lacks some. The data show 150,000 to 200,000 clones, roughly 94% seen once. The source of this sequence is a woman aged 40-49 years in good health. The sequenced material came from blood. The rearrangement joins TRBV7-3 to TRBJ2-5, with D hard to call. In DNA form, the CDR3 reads TGTGCCAGCAGCTTGATCCCGCAAGAGACCCAGTACTTC. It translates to CASSLIPQETQYF.